This T cell receptor (beta chain) emerged from a study of blood T cells in healthy people across ages. Germline V gene lookup returns CDR1 ENHRY and CDR2 SYGVKD. V was cut by 4 bases and J by 4 bases, with 10 bases left in between. CDR3 size: 13 residues. It was with a sample-barcoded 5' primer and a J-beta primer mix that a second PCR of about 7 to 12 cycles was run. TCRdb passed the 5' RACE reads through MiXCR, listing each CDR3 protein once. Of approximately 900,000 distinct CDR3 sequences in the sample, about 48% are singletons; the top ten hold roughly an eighth. This clonotype was picked up a small number of times.

This clonotype was sampled from a man aged 25 to 40 in good health. The sample comprised blood. The chain links TRBV10-3 to TRBJ1-2; D is undetermined. CDR3 nucleotides: TGTGCCATCAGTGGCCAGAGCCGCTATGGCTACACCTTC. Translating gives CAISGQSRYGYTF.